This T cell receptor (beta chain) is from a study of technical replicates of blood from several donors. Generated by immunoSEQ multiplex PCR, the TCRdb table keeps only in-frame clones and is missing some. Altogether 15,000 to 20,000 clones are present, over 75% being singletons, with the ten largest covering around 12%. On this clone: This specimen includes other DNA sequences encoding the same CDR3.

The CDR3 has 14 amino acids. CDR1 is MNHEY, CDR2 SVGAGI, per germline. V dropped 0 bases and J dropped 3; count of bases not matched to a gene: 2. The V and J genes are TRBV6-5 and TRBJ2-7, with 7 positions matching TRBD2. This TCR was sampled from a human donor in good health. Sequencing was done on a sample of PBMCs. DNA of the CDR3: TGTGCCAGCAGTTACTCAAGGGAGGGCTACGAGCAGTACTTC. Its translation is CASSYSREGYEQYF.